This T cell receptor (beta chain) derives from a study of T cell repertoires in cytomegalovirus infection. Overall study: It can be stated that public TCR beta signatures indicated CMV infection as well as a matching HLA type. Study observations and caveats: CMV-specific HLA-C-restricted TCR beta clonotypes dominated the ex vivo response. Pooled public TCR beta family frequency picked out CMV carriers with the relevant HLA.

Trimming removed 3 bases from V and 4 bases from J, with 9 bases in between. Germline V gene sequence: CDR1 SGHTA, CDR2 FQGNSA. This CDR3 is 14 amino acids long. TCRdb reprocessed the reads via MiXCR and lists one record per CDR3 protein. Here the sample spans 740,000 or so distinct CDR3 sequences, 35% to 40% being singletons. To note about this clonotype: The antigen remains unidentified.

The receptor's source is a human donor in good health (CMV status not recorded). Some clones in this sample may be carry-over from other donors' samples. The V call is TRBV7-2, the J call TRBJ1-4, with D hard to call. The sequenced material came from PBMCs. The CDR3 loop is CASSFSPSNEKLFF. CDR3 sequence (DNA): TGTGCCAGCAGCTTCTCGCCAAGTAATGAAAAACTGTTTTTT.